This T cell receptor (beta chain) is drawn from a study of early T cells in non-severe SARS-CoV-2 infection. Germline V gene data show CDR1 as MDHEN and CDR2 as SYDVKM. Trimming removed 6 bases at V and 2 bases at J, with 4 bases between. The CDR3 covers 11 residues. This clonotype has ten or more counts. MiXCR, run by TCRdb on the 5' RACE reads, gives a single entry per CDR3 protein. The sample shows around 110,000 distinct CDR3 sequences, approximately 12% of them seen only once. This chain connects TRBV28 to TRBJ1-1; D is unresolved. The clonotype comes from an adult who was a healthcare worker with PCR-confirmed SARS-CoV-2 infection or an uninfected control (not recorded which). Input material: whole blood. CDR3 coding DNA: TGTGCCAGCAGCACAAACACTGAAGCTTTCTTT. Protein sequence: CASSTNTEAFF.